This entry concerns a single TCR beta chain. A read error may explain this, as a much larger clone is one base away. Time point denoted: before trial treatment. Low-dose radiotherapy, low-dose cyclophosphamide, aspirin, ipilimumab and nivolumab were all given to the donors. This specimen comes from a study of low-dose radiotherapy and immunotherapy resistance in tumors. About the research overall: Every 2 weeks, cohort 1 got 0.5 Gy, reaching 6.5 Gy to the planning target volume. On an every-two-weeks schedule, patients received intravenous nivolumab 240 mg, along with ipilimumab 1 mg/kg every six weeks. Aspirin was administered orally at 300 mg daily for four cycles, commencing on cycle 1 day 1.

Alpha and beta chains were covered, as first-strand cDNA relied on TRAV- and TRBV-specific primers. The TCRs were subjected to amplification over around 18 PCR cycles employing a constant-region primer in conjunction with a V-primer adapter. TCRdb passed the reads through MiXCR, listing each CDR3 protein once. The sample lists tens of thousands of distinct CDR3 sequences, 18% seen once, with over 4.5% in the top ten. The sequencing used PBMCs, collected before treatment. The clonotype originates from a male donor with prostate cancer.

The DNA of the CDR3 is TGTGCCAGCATCATTCTAGCGGGCTACTCAGATACGCAGTATTTT. The encoded protein is CASIILAGYSDTQYF. The V call is TRBV7-8, the J call TRBJ2-3, with TRBD2 identical over 8 bases. V was clipped by 7 bases and J by 4 bases; unmatched bases: 10. The CDR3 spans 15 residues. Germline-derived CDR1 and CDR2 are SGHVS and FQNEAQ.